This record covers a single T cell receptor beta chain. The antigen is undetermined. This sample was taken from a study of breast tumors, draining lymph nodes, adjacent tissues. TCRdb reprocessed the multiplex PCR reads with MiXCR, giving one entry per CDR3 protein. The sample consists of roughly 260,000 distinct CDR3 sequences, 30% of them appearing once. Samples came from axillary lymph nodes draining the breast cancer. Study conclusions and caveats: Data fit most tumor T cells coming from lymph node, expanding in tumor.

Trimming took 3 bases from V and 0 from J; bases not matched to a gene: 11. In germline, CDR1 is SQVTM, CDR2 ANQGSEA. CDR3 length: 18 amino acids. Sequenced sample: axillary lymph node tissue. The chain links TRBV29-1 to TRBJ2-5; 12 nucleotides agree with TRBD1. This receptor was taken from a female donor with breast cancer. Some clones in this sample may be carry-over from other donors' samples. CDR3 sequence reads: CSVEFLGTGGRDQETQYF. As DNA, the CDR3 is TGCAGCGTTGAGTTCTTAGGGACAGGGGGCCGTGACCAAGAGACCCAGTACTTC.